This T cell receptor (beta chain) was sequenced in a study of blood T cell repertoires in COVID-19 (dated by TCRdb to 2020 to 2022). Concerning the study at large: Samples covering the acute and convalescent phases of COVID-19 were provided by collaborators in the United States, Italy and Spain. The prospective study material was composed of cDNA or gDNA derived from T cells, B-cell-depleted T cells, or PBMCs. Subjects who had been exposed to COVID-19, were actively infected with it, or had recovered from it provided the deeply sampled blood TCRbeta repertoires that made up the dataset. The repertoires were made available in a free public database intended to serve as a resource for research on the immune response to SARS-CoV-2. The samples were drawn from two sources: the first 160 participants of the ongoing ImmuneRACE study, and about 1,300 subjects contributed by 6 global collaborators. The sample metadata nearly always contained a de-identified subject ID, COVID-19 status, age in years and sex. Where available, HLA class I and class II types were obtained from metadata supplied by the sample provider rather than from assay-based typing.

The germline V gene supplies CDR1 SGHRS and CDR2 YFSETQ. The CDR3 sequence holds 17 residues, the cysteine and phenylalanine included. Kept here is only the CDR3 DNA, which spans 51 bases and is read in frame from base 1. V is reduced by 4 bases and J by 2 bases, leaving a spacing of 18 bases between them. Whole blood was collected in K2EDTA tubes by collaborating institutions according to the institutions' own protocols. For TCRbeta analysis, collaborators shipped samples as frozen whole blood, isolated PBMCs, or DNA extracted from either of those sample types. TCRbeta CDR3 regions were amplified from genomic DNA by means of the immunoSEQ Assay, a bias-controlled multiplex PCR. For the original study's pipeline: The number of nucleated cells in each sample was estimated by amplification of reference gene primers within the assay. To quantify the absolute abundance of each unique TCRbeta CDR3 rearrangement, sequence reads were collapsed and filtered. For each sample, productive Simpson clonality was calculated as the square root of Simpson's diversity index across productive rearrangements. TCRdb took over this immuneACCESS table, retaining in-frame rearrangements with V and J assigned. Such tables are incomplete; in checked studies, under half of the missing clones stem from an unresolved V gene, and the remainder is unexplained. The V and J calls and clone size are taken from that table; D and trimming were inferred from the DNA. The sample table lists about 160,000 clones, roughly four fifths of them with a count of one. The ten largest clones take up 13% to 15% of the sample.

On the study overall, not on this receptor specifically: Clinical and demographic metadata were provided uncurated, with the amount varying by source and participant.

About this clone: No antigen is known for it. Base-call qualities are not available, and no considerably larger clone is one nucleotide away.

The sequencing sample was made of peripheral blood. The rearrangement combines TRBV5-1 with TRBJ1-4, with the D gene not confidently named. The sequence came from a human donor with acute or convalescent COVID-19. The donor label of this sample is uncertain. The nucleotides read TGCGCCAGCAGCCTCCGAAGGGAGGGCTTGACTAATGAAAAACTGTTTTTT. Translation gives CASSLRREGLTNEKLFF. Joined to the reference TRBV5-1 and TRBJ1-4 proteins, this CDR3 gives the full variable domain: KAGVTQTPRYLIKTRGQQVTLSCSPISGHRSVSWYQQTPGQGLQFLFEYFSETQRNKGNFPGRFSGRQFSNSRSEMNVSTLELGDSALYLCASSLRREGLTNEKLFFGSGTQLSVL.